This paragraph reports one TCR beta chain. Its antigen is not yet known. There are no base qualities to consult, and no much larger clone falls within one base. The record originates from a study of shared clonotypes between healthy human individuals (dated by TCRdb to the early 2020s). For the study in its entirety: A few men and two women, aged 18 to 49 years, made up the cohort. Per donor, three plates each were used for CD4 naive and CD4 memory, two for CD8 naive, and one for CD8 memory. To estimate repertoire size and how much clonotypes are shared between individuals, the study performed deep sequencing of blood TCR repertoires from roughly five healthy adults. To increase sequencing depth and limit assay-specific biases, different laboratories used diverse techniques to prepare libraries and sequence TCR repertoires. Each donor's leukapheresis produced roughly between roughly 0.94 and 9.5 billion PBMCs. Overall study outcomes, separate from this receptor: Sharing across four donors was observed for around 5% of naive CD4, 3.5% of naive CD8, about 2.3% of memory CD4, and roughly 0.43% of memory CD8 clonotypes. Based on pairwise subsampling, the degree of clonotype sharing among donors was expected to be affected by sequencing depth. Sampling was restricted to blood, and TCR repertoires in tissues likely differ from the TCR repertoires found in blood. The genetic and exposure-history diversity represented was limited by the small number of donors. Larger estimated clonotype richness was generally found for naive subsets than for memory subsets. Compared with non-shared clonotypes, the clonotypes found in all four sorted-subset donors had higher generation probabilities. Incomplete sequencing was indicated by rarefaction of sorted-subset datasets, despite the large sequencing depth.

Via the germline V gene (reference sequence), CDR1 is MNHEY and CDR2 SMNVEV. The CDR3 numbers 18 residues from cysteine through phenylalanine. Just the 54-base CDR3 DNA is kept, in frame starting at base 1. At the junction V is shortened by 2 bases and J by 0 bases; bases outside the gene matches: 9. TCR CDR3 regions were amplified from genomic DNA by multiplex PCR using the deep immunoSEQ assay. Extracted genomic DNA from each cell subset was distributed evenly across all wells of several immunoSEQ 96-well plates, and each plate was treated as a replicate. For sorted subsets, 150 to 200 ng genomic DNA, equal to tens of thousands of T cell genomes, was loaded into each replicate PCR. The purified libraries were quantified using a Qubit 3.0 fluorometer, sized with a Bioanalyzer 2100, and then quantified again using the KAPA Library Quantification kit. A separate single-read 150-cycle Illumina NextSeq 550 flow cell was used to sequence each immunoSEQ 96-well plate. Per the authors' processing: Because the immunoSEQ output included only junctional sequences and no quality scores, the filtering could not be the same as the filtering used for full-length reads. To assign V/J genes and CDR3, sequences were annotated against IMGT germline references using PyIR, a Python wrapper for IgBLAST v1.9. Any read was removed if the V/J assignment was weak (E-value above 1e-6), the CDR3 was missing, or the read contained stop codons, out-of-frame junctions, or ambiguous translated residues. V3J clonotypes were defined as sequences sharing the same inferred V gene, J gene, and CDR3 amino acid sequence. To compute the percentage overlap between repertoires, the number of shared unique clonotypes was divided by the size of the smaller repertoire. RTK rarefaction, the Chao1 estimator, and Recon v2.1 estimates of unobserved clonotypes were used to assess repertoire richness. For all TCRbeta clonotypes obtained by the gDNA method from a few donors, generation probabilities were computed with OLGA. Entries here come from immuneACCESS through TCRdb and include only in-frame sequences with V and J called. Some clones fail to appear in such tables; in the studies checked, an unresolved V gene covers under half of the shortfall, and the cause of the remainder is unknown. V and J calls plus clone size are reproduced from that table; the DNA served to infer D and trimming. The sample yields about 2.1 million clones; roughly 95% were counted once. The biggest ten clones account for around 1.7% of the sample.

CD8 naive samples consisted of CD45RO-negative cells that were positively selected for CCR7, yielding a CD45RA+CCR7+ population without TemRA cells. The donors were healthy, HIV-negative adults with no recently reported acute infections or vaccinations. Only Caucasian adults living in Nashville, Tennessee, USA were represented among the donors. Blood was collected by leukapheresis, and PBMCs were isolated by Ficoll-Histopaque density gradient centrifugation and then cryopreserved in liquid nitrogen vapor phase. Analytical flow cytometry was used to check the purity and quantity of every magnetically sorted T cell population. Genomic DNA was isolated from every sorted fraction and measured by UV absorbance on a Nanodrop 2000c.

The rearranged chain carries TRBV27 and TRBJ2-1; TRBD2 lines up with 8 middle nucleotides. The sequencing sample was made of naive CD8+ T cells from PBMCs. The meaning of the sample's cell subset or site label: CD45RA+CCR7+. The sequence was collected from a man between 18 and 35 years old in good health. Some clones in this sample may be carry-over from other donors' samples. Here is the DNA: TGTGCCAGCAGTTTACTTAGCGGGATACTACGCTCCTACAATGAGCAGTTCTTC. Its product reads: CASSLLSGILRSYNEQFF.